A selection of T cell receptor beta chains follows, all from one sample in a study of STAT5B mutations in CD4+ large granular lymphocyte leukemia. Libraries were prepared by immunoSEQ multiplex PCR; TCRdb keeps only in-frame clonotypes and omits some of them. Here the sample spans 20,000 to 25,000 clones, about 80% being singletons. Sequenced sample: CD4+ T cells from blood buffy coats. These receptors were obtained from a human donor in good health. Both conserved end residues are part of each CDR3. The order of the fields is V gene, D gene, J gene, clone size, CDR3 DNA, CDR3 protein. A D gene is named only where the DNA matches it firmly. Clone size, where shown, is once, few, many, or a class for clones that have expanded.

>TRBV19|.|TRBJ1-2|.
TGTGCCAGTACACATGGGGCAGCTAATAACTATGGCTACACCTTC
CASTHGAANNYGYTF
>TRBV11-2|TRBD1|TRBJ2-1|once
TGTGCCAGCAGCAACCACAGGGGCGATGAGCAGTTCTTC
CASSNHRGDEQFF
>TRBV7-9|.|TRBJ2-3|.
TGTGCCAGCAGCCAGGGAGGCCGGAGCACAGATACGCAGTATTTT
CASSQGGRSTDTQYF
>TRBV18|.|TRBJ2-2|.
TGTGCCAGCTCACCACCCGGCGGGGGCAGAAGCACCGGGGAGCTGTTTTTT
CASSPPGGGRSTGELFF
>TRBV11-2|TRBD1|TRBJ2-7|.
TGTGCCAGCAGCTTAGGAGGGGGCGGAACCTACGAGCAGTACTTC
CASSLGGGGTYEQYF
>TRBV5-1|.|TRBJ2-1|.
TGCGCCAGCAGCTTGGGGTACCTCTCCTACAATGAGCAGTTCTTC
CASSLGYLSYNEQFF
>TRBV7-2|TRBD1|TRBJ2-7|.
TGTGCCAGCAGCTTCGCGGGACAGGGTAGCTACGAGCAGTACTTC
CASSFAGQGSYEQYF
>TRBV2|TRBD2|TRBJ2-3|.
TGTGCCAGCAGACGGACTAGCGGGGGGATACGCACAGATACGCAGTATTTT
CASRRTSGGIRTDTQYF
>TRBV10-3|.|TRBJ2-1|.
TGTGCCATCAGTGGGGACGGCTCTAATGAGCAGTTCTTC
CAISGDGSNEQFF
>TRBV4-2|.|TRBJ1-4|.
TGTGCCAGCAGCCGAGGGGGGCCGGACAACGAAAAACTGTTTTTT
CASSRGGPDNEKLFF